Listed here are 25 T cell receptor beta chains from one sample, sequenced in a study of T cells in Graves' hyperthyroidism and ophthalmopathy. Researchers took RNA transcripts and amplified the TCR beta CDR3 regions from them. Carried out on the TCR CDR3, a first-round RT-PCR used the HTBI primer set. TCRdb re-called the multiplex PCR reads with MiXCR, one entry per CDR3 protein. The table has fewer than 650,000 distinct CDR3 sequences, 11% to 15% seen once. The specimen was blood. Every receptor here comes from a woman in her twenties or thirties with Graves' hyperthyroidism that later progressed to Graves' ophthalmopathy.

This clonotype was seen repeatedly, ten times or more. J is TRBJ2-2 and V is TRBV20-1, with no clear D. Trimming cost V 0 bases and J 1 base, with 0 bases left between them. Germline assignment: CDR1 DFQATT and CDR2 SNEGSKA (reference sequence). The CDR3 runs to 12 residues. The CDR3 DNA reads TGCAGTGCTAGAGAGAACACCGGGGAGCTGTTTTTT. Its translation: CSARENTGELFF.

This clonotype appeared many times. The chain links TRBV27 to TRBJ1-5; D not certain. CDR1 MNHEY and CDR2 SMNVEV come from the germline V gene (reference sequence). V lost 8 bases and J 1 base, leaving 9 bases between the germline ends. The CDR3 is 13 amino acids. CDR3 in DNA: TGTGCCAGCGGACGGAGAAGCAATCAGCCCCAGCATTTT. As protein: CASGRRSNQPQHF.

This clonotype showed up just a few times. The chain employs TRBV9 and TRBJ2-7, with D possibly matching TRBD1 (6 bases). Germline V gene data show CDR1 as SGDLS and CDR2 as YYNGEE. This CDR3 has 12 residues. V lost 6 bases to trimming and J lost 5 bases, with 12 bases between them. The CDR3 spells CASKGEDNEQYF. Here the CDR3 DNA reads TGTGCCAGCAAGGGGGAAGATAACGAGCAGTACTTC.

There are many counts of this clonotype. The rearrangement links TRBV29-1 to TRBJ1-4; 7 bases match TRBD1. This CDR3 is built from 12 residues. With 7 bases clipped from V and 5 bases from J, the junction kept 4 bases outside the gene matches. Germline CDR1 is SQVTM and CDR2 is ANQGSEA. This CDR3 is CSGRGLNEKLFF. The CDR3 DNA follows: TGCAGCGGCAGGGGGTTAAATGAAAAACTGTTTTTT.

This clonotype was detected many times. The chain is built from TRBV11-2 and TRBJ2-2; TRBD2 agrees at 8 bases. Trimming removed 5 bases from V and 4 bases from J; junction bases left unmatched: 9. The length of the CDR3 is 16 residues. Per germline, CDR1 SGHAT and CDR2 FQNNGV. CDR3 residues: CASSQGTRTLTGELFF. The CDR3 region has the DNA TGTGCCAGCAGCCAAGGGACTAGAACCCTCACCGGGGAGCTGTTTTTT.

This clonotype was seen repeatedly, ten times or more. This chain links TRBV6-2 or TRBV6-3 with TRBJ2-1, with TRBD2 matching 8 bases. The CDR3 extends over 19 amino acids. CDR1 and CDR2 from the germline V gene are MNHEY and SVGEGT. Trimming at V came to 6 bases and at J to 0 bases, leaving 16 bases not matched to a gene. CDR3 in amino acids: CASRTPGLGGISSYNEQFF. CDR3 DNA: TGTGCCAGCAGAACTCCGGGACTAGGGGGGATTAGCTCCTACAATGAGCAGTTCTTC.

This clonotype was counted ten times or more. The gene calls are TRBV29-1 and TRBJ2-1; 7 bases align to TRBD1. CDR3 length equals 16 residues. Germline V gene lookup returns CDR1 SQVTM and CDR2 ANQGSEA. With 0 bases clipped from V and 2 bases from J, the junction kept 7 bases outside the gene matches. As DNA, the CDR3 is TGCAGCGTTGAAGAAGGAAAAGGGGGCACCTACAATGAGCAGTTCTTC. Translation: CSVEEGKGGTYNEQFF.

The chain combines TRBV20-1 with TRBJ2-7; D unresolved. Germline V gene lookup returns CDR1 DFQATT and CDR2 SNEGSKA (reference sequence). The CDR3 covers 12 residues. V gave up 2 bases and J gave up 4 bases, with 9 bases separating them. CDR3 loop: CSARLGPYEQYF. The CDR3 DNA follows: TGCAGTGCTAGATTAGGACCTTACGAGCAGTACTTC.

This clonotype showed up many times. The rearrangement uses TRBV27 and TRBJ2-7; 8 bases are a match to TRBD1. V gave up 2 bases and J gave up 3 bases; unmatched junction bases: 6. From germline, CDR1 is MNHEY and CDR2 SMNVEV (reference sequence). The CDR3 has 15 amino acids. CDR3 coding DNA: TGTGCCAGCAGTTTAGGAAACAGGGGGATCTACGAGCAGTACTTC. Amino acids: CASSLGNRGIYEQYF.

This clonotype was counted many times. The CDR3 protein is CASSLGSQGAYEQYF. The CDR3 coding sequence is TGCGCCAGCAGCTTGGGCTCCCAGGGGGCTTACGAGCAGTACTTC. This chain uses TRBV5-1 with TRBJ2-7; TRBD1 matches 8 bases. Trimming at V came to 0 bases and at J to 4 bases, leaving 6 bases not matched to a gene. This CDR3 contains 15 residues. The germline gives CDR1 SGHRS, CDR2 YFSETQ. The entire variable domain, with the rest obtained from reference TRBV5-1 and TRBJ2-7, is as follows: KAGVTQTPRYLIKTRGQQVTLSCSPISGHRSVSWYQQTPGQGLQFLFEYFSETQRNKGNFPGRFSGRQFSNSRSEMNVSTLELGDSALYLCASSLGSQGAYEQYFGPGTRLTVT.

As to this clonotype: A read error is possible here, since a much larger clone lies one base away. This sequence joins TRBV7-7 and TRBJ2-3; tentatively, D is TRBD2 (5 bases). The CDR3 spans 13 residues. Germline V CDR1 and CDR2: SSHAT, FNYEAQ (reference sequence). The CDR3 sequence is CASSSGKTDTQYF. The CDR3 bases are TGTGCTAGCAGCTCGGGGAAGACAGATACGCAGTATTTT.

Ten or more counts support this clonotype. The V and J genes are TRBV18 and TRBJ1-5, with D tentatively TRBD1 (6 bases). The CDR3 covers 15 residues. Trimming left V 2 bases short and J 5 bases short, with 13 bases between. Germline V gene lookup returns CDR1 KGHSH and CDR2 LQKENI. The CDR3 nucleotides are TGTGCCAGCTCACCATCAGCAGGGGAAGATCAGCCCCAGCATTTT. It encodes CASSPSAGEDQPQHF.

The CDR3 loop reads CASSPPAWTF. The CDR3 bases are TGTGCCAGCAGTCCCCCCGCCTGGACCTTC. The chain couples TRBV28 to TRBJ1-2; unclear D gene. The CDR3 is 10 residues long. V was cut by 5 bases and J by 14 bases, with 12 bases left in between. Germline CDR1 reads MDHEN; CDR2 reads SYDVKM.

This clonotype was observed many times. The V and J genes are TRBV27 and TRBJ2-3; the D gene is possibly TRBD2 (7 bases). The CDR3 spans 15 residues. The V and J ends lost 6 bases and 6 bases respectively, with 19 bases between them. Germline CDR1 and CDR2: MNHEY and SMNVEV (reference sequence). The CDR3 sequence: CASSPGAGVMDTQYF. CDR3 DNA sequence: TGTGCCAGCAGCCCGGGGGCGGGAGTCATGGATACGCAGTATTTT.

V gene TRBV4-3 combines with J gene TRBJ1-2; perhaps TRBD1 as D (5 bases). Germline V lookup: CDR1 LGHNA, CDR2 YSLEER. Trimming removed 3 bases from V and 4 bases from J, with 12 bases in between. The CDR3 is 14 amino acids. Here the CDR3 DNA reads TGCGCCAGCAGCCACTTGGGGGAGGCCTATGGCTACACCTTC. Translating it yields CASSHLGEAYGYTF.

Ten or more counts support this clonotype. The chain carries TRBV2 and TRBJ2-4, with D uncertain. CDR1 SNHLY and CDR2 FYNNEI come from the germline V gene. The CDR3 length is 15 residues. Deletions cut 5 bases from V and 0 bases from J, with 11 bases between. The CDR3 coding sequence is TGTGCCAGCAGTATCGAAGCCTTAGCCAAAAACATTCAGTACTTC. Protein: CASSIEALAKNIQYF.

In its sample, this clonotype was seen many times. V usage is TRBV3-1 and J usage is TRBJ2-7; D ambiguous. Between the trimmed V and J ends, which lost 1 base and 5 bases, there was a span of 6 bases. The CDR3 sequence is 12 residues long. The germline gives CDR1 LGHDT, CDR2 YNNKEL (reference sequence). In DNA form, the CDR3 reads TGTGCCAGCAGCCAAGGTAGTAACGAGCAGTACTTC. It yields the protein CASSQGSNEQYF.

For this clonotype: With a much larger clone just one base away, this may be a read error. The CDR3 loop reads CASNSETSGGDTQYF. The CDR3 nucleotides read TGTGCCAGCAATTCGGAGACTAGCGGGGGAGATACGCAGTATTTT. This rearrangement joins TRBV28 to TRBJ2-3, with TRBD2 matching 12 bases. There are 15 residues in the CDR3. V lost 7 bases to trimming and J lost 5 bases; unmatched junction nucleotides: 7. The germline V gene has CDR1 MDHEN and CDR2 SYDVKM. Using reference TRBV28 and TRBJ2-3 for the parts outside the CDR3, the full variable domain is DVKVTQSSRYLVKRTGEKVFLECVQDMDHENMFWYRQDPGLGLRLIYFSYDVKMKEKGDIPEGYSVSREKKERFSLILESASTNQTSMYLCASNSETSGGDTQYFGPGTRLTVL.

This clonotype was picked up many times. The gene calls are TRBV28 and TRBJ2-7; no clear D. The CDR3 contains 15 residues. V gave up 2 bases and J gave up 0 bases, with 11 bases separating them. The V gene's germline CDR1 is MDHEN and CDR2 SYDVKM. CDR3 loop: CASSLGYPSSYEQYF. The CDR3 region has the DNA TGTGCCAGCAGTTTAGGTTACCCCAGCTCCTACGAGCAGTACTTC. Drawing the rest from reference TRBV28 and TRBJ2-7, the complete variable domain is DVKVTQSSRYLVKRTGEKVFLECVQDMDHENMFWYRQDPGLGLRLIYFSYDVKMKEKGDIPEGYSVSREKKERFSLILESASTNQTSMYLCASSLGYPSSYEQYFGPGTRLTVT.

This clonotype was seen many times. As DNA, the CDR3 is TGTGCCAGCAGTGAGGTAAAGTCCTCCACAGATACGCAGTATTTT. It translates to CASSEVKSSTDTQYF. V gene TRBV2 combines with J gene TRBJ2-3; D is unresolved. Germline-derived CDR1 and CDR2 are SNHLY and FYNNEI. This CDR3 is built from 15 residues. V lost 3 bases to trimming and J lost 2 bases, with 12 bases between them. Drawing the rest from reference TRBV2 and TRBJ2-3, the complete variable domain is EPEVTQTPSHQVTQMGQEVILRCVPISNHLYFYWYRQILGQKVEFLVSFYNNEISEKSEIFDDQFSVERPDGSNFTLKIRSTKLEDSAMYFCASSEVKSSTDTQYFGPGTRLTVL.

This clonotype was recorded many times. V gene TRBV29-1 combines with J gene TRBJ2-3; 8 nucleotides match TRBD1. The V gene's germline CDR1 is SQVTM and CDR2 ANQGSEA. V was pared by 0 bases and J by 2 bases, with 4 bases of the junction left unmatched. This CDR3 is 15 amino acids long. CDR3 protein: CSVEDPQGATDTQYF. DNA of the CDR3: TGCAGCGTTGAAGACCCCCAGGGGGCCACAGATACGCAGTATTTT.

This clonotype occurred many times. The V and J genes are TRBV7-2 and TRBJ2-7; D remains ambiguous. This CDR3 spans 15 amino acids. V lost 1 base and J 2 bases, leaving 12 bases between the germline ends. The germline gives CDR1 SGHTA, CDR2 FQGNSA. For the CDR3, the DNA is TGTGCCAGCAGCTTAGATGCGGAGCTTACCTACGAGCAGTACTTC. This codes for CASSLDAELTYEQYF.

This CDR3 is CASSDYGGYETQYF. The CDR3 coding sequence is TGTGCCAGCAGTGATTACGGGGGCTATGAGACCCAGTACTTC. The rearrangement joins TRBV12-3 or TRBV12-4 to TRBJ2-5; D possibly matches TRBD1 or TRBD2 (6 bases each). Trimming left V 5 bases short and J 5 bases short, with 15 bases between. The CDR3 is made up of 14 amino acids.

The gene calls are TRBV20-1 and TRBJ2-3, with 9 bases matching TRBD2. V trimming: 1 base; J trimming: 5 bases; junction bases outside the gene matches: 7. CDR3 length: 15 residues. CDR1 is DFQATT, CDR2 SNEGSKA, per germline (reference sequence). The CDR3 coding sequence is TGCAGTGCTAGAGTAGCGGGAGTCGGCAAAGATACGCAGTATTTT. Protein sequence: CSARVAGVGKDTQYF.

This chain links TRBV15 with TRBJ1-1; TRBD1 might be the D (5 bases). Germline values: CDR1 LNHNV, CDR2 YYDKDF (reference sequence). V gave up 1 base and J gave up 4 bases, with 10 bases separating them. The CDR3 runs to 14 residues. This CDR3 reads CATSRVEGPTEAFF. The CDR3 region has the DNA TGTGCCACCAGCAGAGTGGAGGGGCCCACTGAAGCTTTCTTT. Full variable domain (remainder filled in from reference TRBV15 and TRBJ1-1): DAMVIQNPRYQVTQFGKPVTLSCSQTLNHNVMYWYQQKSSQAPKLLFHYYDKDFNNEADTPDNFQSRRPNTSFCFLDIRSPGLGDTAMYLCATSRVEGPTEAFFGQGTRLTVV.